The rows below give T cell receptor beta chains drawn from one sample of a study of blood T cell repertoires in COVID-19. Libraries were prepared by immunoSEQ multiplex PCR; TCRdb keeps only in-frame clonotypes and omits some of them. Of 200,000 to 300,000 clones listed, about 87% were seen once; the top ten hold around 5.1%. Specimen: peripheral blood. The receptor source for this set is a woman in her sixties or seventies with COVID-19, enrolled during active disease. The CDR3 runs from the conserved cysteine through the conserved F or W. Each record gives: clone size, D gene, V gene, J gene, CDR3 DNA, CDR3 protein. D genes are given only for firm matches. Not all rows give a size; the values are once, few, many and, for expanded clones, a class.

>-|-|TRBV11-2|TRBJ2-5
TGTGCCAGCAGCTTACCAAGGAATTATCAGGGTTGGGAGACCCAGTACTTC
CASSLPRNYQGWETQYF
>-|-|TRBV6-2/TRBV6-3|TRBJ2-1
TGTGCCAGCAGCTCGATGACTGATGAGCAGTTCTTC
CASSSMTDEQFF
>-|TRBD1|TRBV27|TRBJ2-1
TGTGCCAGCACCTTCCGTTGGGGCCGGACAGGGGTCGGGGAGCAGTTCTTC
CASTFRWGRTGVGEQFF
>-|-|TRBV15|TRBJ1-4
TGTGCCACCAGCAGAGGGGCAGGGGCGGAAAAACTGTTTTTT
CATSRGAGAEKLFF
>-|TRBD2|TRBV11-2|TRBJ2-2
TGTGCCAGCAGCGACACTAGCGGGAGTTGGGCCGGGGAGCTGTTTTTT
CASSDTSGSWAGELFF
>-|TRBD1|TRBV19|TRBJ2-2
TGTGCCAGTAGTACCAGACAGGGGCTCGTTCCCGGGGAGCTGTTTTTT
CASSTRQGLVPGELFF
>-|TRBD2|TRBV9|TRBJ2-7
TGTGCCAGCAGCCCAAGAAGCGGGGGGGGTTACGAGCAGTACTTC
CASSPRSGGGYEQYF
>few|TRBD1|TRBV27|TRBJ1-5
TGTGCCAGCAGACCGGACAGGGGGCCGAATCAGCCCCAGCATTTT
CASRPDRGPNQPQHF
>once|-|TRBV2|TRBJ1-2
TGTGCCAGCAGTTACTACAACGGCTACACCTTC
CASSYYNGYTF
>-|-|TRBV7-9|TRBJ1-3
TGTGCCAGCAGCTCGGGGGGGTTCTCTGGAAACACCATATATTTT
CASSSGGFSGNTIYF
>-|TRBD1|TRBV5-1|TRBJ2-1
TGCGCCAGCAGCTTGGATGACAGGGTATTCGGTGAGCAGTTCTTC
CASSLDDRVFGEQFF
>-|-|TRBV11-2|TRBJ2-7
TGTGCCAGCAGCTTAGGGGGACAATCCTACGAGCAGTACTTC
CASSLGGQSYEQYF
>-|-|TRBV11-2|TRBJ1-4
TGTGCCAGCAGCCATAGGACAGCAACTAATGAAAAACTGTTTTTT
CASSHRTATNEKLFF
>-|TRBD2|TRBV20-1|TRBJ2-1
TGCAGTGCTAGTGGGGGACTAGCGGGAGAACATGAGCAGTTCTTC
CSASGGLAGEHEQFF
>-|TRBD1|TRBV3-1/TRBV3-2|TRBJ1-1
TGTGCCAGCAGTTGGGACAGGAACACTGAAGCTTTCTTT
CASSWDRNTEAFF
>-|-|TRBV10-3|TRBJ1-4
TGTGCCATCAGGGGGGACATTAATGAAAAACTGTTTTTT
CAIRGDINEKLFF